This T cell receptor beta chain was observed in a study of PD-L1 blockade in urothelial cancer (dated 2017 in TCRdb). Background for the entire study: All patients started therapy in the mid-2010s and received atezolizumab 1,200 mg intravenously every 3 weeks. Pretreatment tumor samples, along with matched peripheral blood serially collected before and after atezolizumab treatment, were subjected to TCR sequencing. Durable clinical benefit was defined as progression-free survival longer than 6 months, and TCR features were also tested against progression-free and overall survival. Blood samples were analyzed at two time points: 3 weeks after treatment start (second dose) and 6 weeks after treatment start. Somatic, immune and clinical correlates of response to PD-L1 blockade with atezolizumab in urothelial cancer were the focus of an exploratory multi-omic analysis. Pretreatment blood TCR-seq was available for about 27 patients, at least one posttreatment blood collection was obtained for 25 or so patients, and tumor TCR-seq was available for 25 or so patients. Patients had an ECOG performance status of 0 or 1 and had received between 0 and 3 prior chemotherapy regimens. Nine patients reached durable clinical benefit, while roughly 22 patients did not. About 90% of the 29 patients were identified as males with urothelial cancer of bladder origin, and a prior smoking history was reported by 18 of 29 patients. A median of 141,255 T cells and 80,000 to 95,000 unique TCRs was obtained from blood samples, and a median clonality of approximately 0.086 was observed. In the same patients, pretreatment tumors underwent whole exome sequencing and RNA sequencing in addition to TCR sequencing. Study-level results and caveats: Greater expansion of tumor-associated TCR clones in peripheral blood 3 weeks after the start of treatment was observed in patients with durable benefit (n of about 21, p = 0.022). A pretreatment peripheral blood TCR clonality below the median was linked to improved progression-free and overall survival. Because the sample size was small (n of about 30) and many of the analyses were exploratory, the results are meant to be hypothesis-generating.

The cohort comprised around 30 patients with locally advanced or metastatic urothelial carcinoma treated at Memorial Sloan Kettering on a trial protocol. Peripheral blood mononuclear cells were collected pretreatment and during treatment, with between 1 and 8 total time points obtained per patient. The Qiagen DNeasy Blood extraction kit was used to purify genomic DNA from total PBMCs and tumor samples. PBMCs were collected pretreatment and during treatment, and were isolated and stored as previously described. CDR1 and CDR2 are read off the germline V gene (reference sequence) as MNHEY and SMNVEV. Relative to germline, V is missing 5 bases and J is missing 8 bases, with 8 bases of the junction outside any gene match. The CDR3 starts with the cysteine, ends with the phenylalanine, and has 16 residues. Kept here is only the CDR3 DNA, which spans 48 bases and is read in frame from base 1. With regard to this clone: The target of this receptor is not known. It has no much larger one-base neighbor in the sample; base qualities were not kept.

To estimate absolute template abundance from read counts, synthetic TCR analog templates were spiked into each PCR. Using the immunoSEQ assay, TCRbeta CDR3 regions were amplified from genomic DNA with bias-controlled V and J gene primers. Sequencing of rearranged TCRbeta segments was done at approximately 20X coverage. The authors processed their data as follows. Clustering was used to correct sequencing errors, and CDR3s were annotated against IMGT to assign V, D and J genes. Downstream analyses used only productive TCRbeta rearrangements and left out out-of-frame or stop-codon sequences. Clonality was computed as one minus Shannon entropy normalized by the log of the number of unique productive sequences. Fisher's exact test with Benjamini-Hochberg correction, at a threshold of adjusted p below 0.01, was used to find clones that differed between time points or between blood and tumor. TCRdb mirrors the immuneACCESS table, restricted to in-frame sequences. Some clones are absent from its copies; in checked studies, under half trace to an unresolved V gene, and the reason for the others is unknown. For V, J and clone size, that table is used; D and trimming come from the DNA. A total of tens of thousands of clones appear in this sample, around three quarters of them only once. The top ten constitute more than 3.5% of the sample.

The starting material was PBMCs, obtained around atezolizumab (anti-PD-L1) treatment. The sequence joins TRBV27 to TRBJ2-1, with 14 junctional bases fitting TRBD2. The origin of this receptor is a man between 70 and 80 years old with urothelial cancer. The sequence in DNA is TGTGCCAGCAGTACCCGACTAGCGGGGGGGTTTGATGAGCAGTTCTTC. Its translation is CASSTRLAGGFDEQFF.